The 6 T cell receptor beta chains reported below all come from one sample, sequenced in a study of cytomegalovirus exposure and HLA in healthy donors. The PCR made use of 60 Vbeta and 13 Jbeta primers. Clones were read by immunoSEQ multiplex PCR, and TCRdb kept only the in-frame ones, dropping some. The sample contains tens of thousands of clones, roughly 88% of which appear only once. The source material was PBMCs. The receptors shown here come from a woman aged 18-30 years in good health and CMV-seronegative.

This chain joins TRBV7-2 and TRBJ2-5; D may be TRBD2 (5 bases). Germline V gene lookup returns CDR1 SGHTA and CDR2 FQGNSA. Trimming shortened V by 4 bases and J by 5 bases, and 11 bases separated the two germline ends. The CDR3 loop spans 13 amino acids. The CDR3 coding sequence is TGTGCCAGCAGCTCCAAGGGCGGGGAGACCCAGTACTTC. Encoded protein: CASSSKGGETQYF. Variable domain in full (rest from reference TRBV7-2 and TRBJ2-5): GAGVSQSPSNKVTEKGKDVELRCDPISGHTALYWYRQSLGQGLEFLIYFQGNSAPDKSGLPSDRFSAERTGGSVSTLTIQRTQQEDSAVYLCASSSKGGETQYFGPGTRLLVL.

This chain uses TRBV14 with TRBJ2-3; possibly TRBD1 for D (5 bases). The CDR3 consists of 16 residues. Trimming stripped 4 bases from V and 4 bases from J, with 18 bases between. Germline V gives CDR1 SGHDN, CDR2 FVKESK. The CDR3 here is CASSPGVSRTSDTQYF. The CDR3 region has the DNA TGTGCCAGCAGCCCTGGGGTGAGTCGGACATCAGATACGCAGTATTTT.

The chain joins TRBV28 to TRBJ2-7; TRBD2 matches 13 bases. This CDR3 has 16 amino acids. Germline CDR1 MDHEN, CDR2 SYDVKM. Trimming cost V 5 bases and J 6 bases; bases outside gene matches: 10. The CDR3 DNA sequence: TGTGCCAGCAGTCGGGGGACTAGCGGGATAAGGGGCGAGCAGTACTTC. Translating it yields CASSRGTSGIRGEQYF.

J is TRBJ2-7 and V is TRBV19; 10 bases fit TRBD1. Trimming cost V 8 bases and J 2 bases; bases outside gene matches: 0. The CDR3 is 12 amino acids. The germline gives CDR1 LNHDA, CDR2 SQIVND (reference sequence). The CDR3 is CASGTGAYEQYF. CDR3 DNA sequence: TGTGCCAGTGGGACAGGGGCCTACGAGCAGTACTTC.

V gene TRBV25-1 combines with J gene TRBJ2-3; 7 nucleotides match TRBD2. The ends lost 6 bases at V and 0 bases at J; junction bases unmatched: 6. Per germline, CDR1 MGHDK and CDR2 SYGVNS. The CDR3 consists of 15 residues. As DNA, the CDR3 is TGTGCCAGCAGCCGAGCCGGGGGGAGCACAGATACGCAGTATTTT. This codes for CASSRAGGSTDTQYF.

This chain uses TRBV7-9 with TRBJ2-1; 11 positions agree with TRBD2. J gave up 1 base and V 1 base, and 6 bases lay outside the gene matches. The V gene's germline CDR1 is SEHNR and CDR2 FQNEAQ (reference sequence). The CDR3 length is 18 residues. CDR3 in DNA: TGTGCCAGCAGCTTAGTATTGACTAGCGGGATGTCCTACAATGAGCAGTTCTTC. This codes for CASSLVLTSGMSYNEQFF. The variable domain in full, with the rest retrieved from reference TRBV7-9 and TRBJ2-1, is DTGVSQNPRHKITKRGQNVTFRCDPISEHNRLYWYRQTLGQGPEFLTYFQNEAQLEKSRLLSDRFSAERPKGSFSTLEIQRTEQGDSAMYLCASSLVLTSGMSYNEQFFGPGTRLTVL.